These 21 T cell receptor beta chains share one sample of origin, sequenced in a study of identifying expanded T cells in peripheral blood. The assay was immunoSEQ multiplex PCR, and TCRdb's table has in-frame clones only and misses some. The sample has under 85,000 clones; 84% are singletons. Sequenced: blood. The receptors shown here come from a person aged 18 to 75 in good health.

The J gene is TRBJ1-1, the V gene TRBV29-1; no clear D. Germline V lookup: CDR1 SQVTM, CDR2 ANQGSEA. V was trimmed by 3 bases and J by 1 base, leaving 12 bases between them. This CDR3 has 14 residues. In DNA form, the CDR3 reads TGCAGCGTTGAGTTAGGTTTTACGAACACTGAAGCTTTCTTT. This translates into CSVELGFTNTEAFF.

The chain uses TRBV25-1 and TRBJ2-5; TRBD1 matches at 8 bases. CDR1 MGHDK and CDR2 SYGVNS come from the germline V gene. The CDR3 contains 15 residues. With 3 bases clipped from V and 2 bases from J, the junction kept 5 bases outside the gene matches. The CDR3 sequence: CASSEDTGGQETQYF. In DNA form, the CDR3 reads TGTGCCAGCAGTGAGGACACAGGGGGGCAAGAGACCCAGTACTTC.

The V call is TRBV28, the J call TRBJ1-5; D unresolved. CDR1 MDHEN and CDR2 SYDVKM come from the germline V gene. The CDR3 is 15 amino acids. V dropped 6 bases and J dropped 5 bases, with 17 bases sitting between them. CDR3 nucleotides: TGTGCCAGCAGCCCGGACCCACCGCGAGATCAGCCCCAGCATTTT. Residues: CASSPDPPRDQPQHF.

The rearrangement uses TRBV28 and TRBJ2-7; 9 bases are shared with TRBD2. From germline, CDR1 is MDHEN and CDR2 SYDVKM. This CDR3 is built from 15 residues. The trim removed 5 bases at V and 4 bases at J, leaving 9 bases unmatched. CDR3 loop: CASSHRTSEIYEQYF. The DNA for the CDR3 is TGTGCCAGCAGTCACAGGACTAGCGAGATTTACGAGCAGTACTTC.

V and J are TRBV11-2 and TRBJ1-1; D gene unclear. Germline V gene lookup returns CDR1 SGHAT and CDR2 FQNNGV. This CDR3 spans 13 amino acids. V shed 3 bases and J shed 1 base, with 6 bases lying between them. CDR3 sequence reads: CASSFWENTEAFF. CDR3 coding DNA: TGTGCCAGCAGCTTTTGGGAGAACACTGAAGCTTTCTTT.

The rearrangement links TRBV4-2 to TRBJ2-7; D could derive from TRBD1 or TRBD2 (6 bases each). Trimming pared 0 bases from V and 2 bases from J, leaving 20 bases between. The germline V gene encodes CDR1 LGHNA and CDR2 YNFKEQ. This CDR3 contains 18 residues. CDR3 sequence reads: CASSQDVASRGRPYEQYF. CDR3 DNA: TGTGCCAGCAGCCAAGACGTAGCGTCCCGGGGGCGCCCCTACGAGCAGTACTTC.

This clone was seen only a few times. The gene calls are TRBV7-4 and TRBJ1-5, with D perhaps matching TRBD1 (6 bases). Germline V gene sequence: CDR1 SGHVT, CDR2 SQSDAQ. V lost 5 bases and J 5 bases, leaving 13 bases between the germline ends. The CDR3 covers 14 residues. CDR3 nucleotide sequence: TGTGCCAGCAGCCCATACAGGGACTATCAGCCCCAGCATTTT. Translation: CASSPYRDYQPQHF.

As for this clone: At the DNA level, this CDR3 is encoded by other sequences in the same sample as well. The chain is built from TRBV4-3 and TRBJ2-7, with unresolved D. Trimming cost V 0 bases and J 1 base, with 4 bases left between them. This CDR3 is 13 amino acids long. The germline CDR1 and CDR2 sequences are LGHNA and YSLEER. The CDR3 loop reads CASSQDLSYEQYF. DNA for the CDR3: TGCGCCAGCAGCCAAGATTTATCCTACGAGCAGTACTTC.

V and J are TRBV6-1 and TRBJ1-1; D is unclear. This CDR3 comprises 11 residues. Looked up from germline, CDR1 is MNHNS and CDR2 is SASEGT. The V end was cut by 7 bases, the J end by 2 bases, with 5 bases between. CDR3 DNA: TGTGCCAGCAAATTCAACACTGAAGCTTTCTTT. This translates into CASKFNTEAFF.

The V and J genes are TRBV7-2 and TRBJ2-3, with 8 bases fitting TRBD1. Unmatched junction bases numbered 12, after V lost 5 bases and J lost 5 bases. The germline V gene has CDR1 SGHTA and CDR2 FQGNSA. This CDR3 comprises 16 residues. The CDR3 DNA reads TGTGCCAGCAGCCCCCGGACAGGGCTGCTTGGAGATACGCAGTATTTT. The encoded protein is CASSPRTGLLGDTQYF.

The rearrangement uses TRBV5-6 and TRBJ2-4; unclear D gene. Looked up from germline, CDR1 is SGHDT and CDR2 is YYEEEE. V was shortened by 0 bases and J by 0 bases, with 13 bases between the two germline ends. The CDR3 consists of 17 residues. The DNA for the CDR3 is TGTGCCAGCAGCTTGGAGGGTTCTCAACAAGCCAAAAACATTCAGTACTTC. This gives the protein CASSLEGSQQAKNIQYF.

The rearrangement joins TRBV30 to TRBJ2-2; 7 positions match TRBD2. There are 15 residues in the CDR3. Germline CDR1 and CDR2: GTSNPN and SVGIG (reference sequence). After removal of 2 bases from V and 1 base from J, the junction contained 4 bases not matched to a gene. Here the CDR3 reads CAWSRLAMNTGELFF. The CDR3 nucleotides read TGTGCCTGGAGTCGACTAGCTATGAACACCGGGGAGCTGTTTTTT.

The chain combines TRBV28 with TRBJ1-1, with D possibly TRBD1 on 6 matching bases. Per the germline V gene, CDR1 is MDHEN and CDR2 is SYDVKM. The germline V and J ends were trimmed by 6 bases and 6 bases, with 14 bases remaining between them. This CDR3 spans 13 amino acids. CDR3 DNA: TGTGCCAGCAGGGACAGCTCTCACCCTGAAGCTTTCTTT. It translates to CASRDSSHPEAFF.

V and J are TRBV5-1 and TRBJ2-1; tentatively, D is TRBD2 (6 bases). The CDR3 runs 15 residues. Between the trimmed V and J ends, which lost 5 bases and 4 bases, there was a span of 16 bases. Germline lookup yields CDR1 SGHRS and CDR2 YFSETQ. The CDR3 DNA is TGCGCCAGCAGGGCCTGGCGGGATGCGTACAATGAGCAGTTCTTC. This translates into CASRAWRDAYNEQFF.

The rearrangement uses TRBV27 and TRBJ2-1; D remains unclear. Germline lookup yields CDR1 MNHEY and CDR2 SMNVEV (reference sequence). The V and J ends lost 7 bases and 0 bases respectively, with 10 bases between them. CDR3 length: 14 amino acids. The CDR3 DNA follows: TGTGCCAGCAAGGACGGTAGCTCCTACAATGAGCAGTTCTTC. It codes for CASKDGSSYNEQFF.

The J gene is TRBJ2-1, the V gene TRBV27, with D perhaps assigned TRBD1 or TRBD2 (6 bases each). This CDR3 comprises 17 residues. Trimming removed 1 base at V and 9 bases at J, with 22 bases between. Germline V gene sequence: CDR1 MNHEY, CDR2 SMNVEV (reference sequence). The CDR3 protein is CASSLLRGVVGVGEQFF. CDR3 DNA: TGTGCCAGCAGTTTATTGAGGGGGGTCGTTGGGGTGGGTGAGCAGTTCTTC.

The V call is TRBV5-1, the J call TRBJ1-1; no clear D gene. From germline, CDR1 is SGHRS and CDR2 YFSETQ. The CDR3 runs 14 residues. V dropped 4 bases and J dropped 3 bases, with 13 bases sitting between them. The CDR3 sequence is CASSPFREDTEAFF. The CDR3 coding sequence is TGCGCCAGCAGCCCATTTAGGGAGGACACTGAAGCTTTCTTT.

The chain joins TRBV5-5 to TRBJ2-7, with 11 nucleotides matching TRBD1. V was pared by 6 bases and J by 1 base, with 9 bases of the junction left unmatched. CDR3 length: 16 amino acids. CDR1 is SGHKS and CDR2 is YYEKEE in the germline V gene (reference sequence). The CDR3 coding sequence is TGTGCCAGCAACCTTATGGGACAGGGGGGTTCCTACGAGCAGTACTTC. Translating it yields CASNLMGQGGSYEQYF.

This clone was detected once. The rearrangement links TRBV7-9 to TRBJ2-1; D remains ambiguous. Germline CDR1 and CDR2: SEHNR and FQNEAQ (reference sequence). Trimming removed 3 bases from V and 9 bases from J, with 12 bases in between. The CDR3 totals 13 residues. DNA for the CDR3: TGTGCCAGCAGCTTCTTCTGGTCCGCTGAGCAGTTCTTC. It codes for CASSFFWSAEQFF.

The gene calls are TRBV6-5 and TRBJ1-3; weak D call: TRBD1 (5 bases). V gave up 5 bases and J gave up 0 bases, with 11 bases separating them. The CDR3 contains 15 residues. Germline V lookup: CDR1 MNHEY, CDR2 SVGAGI. CDR3 amino acids: CASSLGGSSGNTIYF. DNA of the CDR3: TGTGCCAGCAGTCTGGGGGGGTCCTCTGGAAACACCATATATTTT.

As concerns this clone: The same CDR3 can be traced to other DNA sequences in this sample. Written as DNA, the CDR3 is TGCGCCAGCAGCTTTGGGAGCACTAGCACAGATACGCAGTATTTT. Its translation is CASSFGSTSTDTQYF. V and J are TRBV5-1 and TRBJ2-3, with D perhaps matching TRBD2 (5 bases). V was trimmed by 2 bases and J by 0 bases, leaving 10 bases between them. This CDR3 comprises 15 residues. The germline gives CDR1 SGHRS, CDR2 YFSETQ.